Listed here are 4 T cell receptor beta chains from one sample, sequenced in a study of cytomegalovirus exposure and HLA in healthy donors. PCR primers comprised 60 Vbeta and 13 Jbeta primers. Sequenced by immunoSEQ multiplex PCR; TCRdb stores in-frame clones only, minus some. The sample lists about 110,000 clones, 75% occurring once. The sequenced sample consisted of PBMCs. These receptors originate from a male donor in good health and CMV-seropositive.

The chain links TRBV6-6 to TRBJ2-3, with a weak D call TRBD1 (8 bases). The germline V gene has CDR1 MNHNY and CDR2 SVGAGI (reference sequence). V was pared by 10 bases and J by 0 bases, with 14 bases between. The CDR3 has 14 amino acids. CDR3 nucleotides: TGTGCCATACAGGGGGGGCACAGCACAGATACGCAGTATTTT. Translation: CAIQGGHSTDTQYF.

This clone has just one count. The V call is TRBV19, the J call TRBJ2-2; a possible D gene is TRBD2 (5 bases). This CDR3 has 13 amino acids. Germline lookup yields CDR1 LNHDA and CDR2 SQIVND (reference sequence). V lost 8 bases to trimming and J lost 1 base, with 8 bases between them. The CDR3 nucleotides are TGTGCCAGTCAGCGGAGGAACACCGGGGAGCTGTTTTTT. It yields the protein CASQRRNTGELFF.

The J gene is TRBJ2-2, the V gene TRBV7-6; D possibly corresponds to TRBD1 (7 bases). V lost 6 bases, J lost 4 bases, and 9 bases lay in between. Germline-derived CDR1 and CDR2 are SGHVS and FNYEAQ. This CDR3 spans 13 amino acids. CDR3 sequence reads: CASRRDSTGELFF. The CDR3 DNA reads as TGTGCCAGCAGGCGGGACAGCACCGGGGAGCTGTTTTTT.

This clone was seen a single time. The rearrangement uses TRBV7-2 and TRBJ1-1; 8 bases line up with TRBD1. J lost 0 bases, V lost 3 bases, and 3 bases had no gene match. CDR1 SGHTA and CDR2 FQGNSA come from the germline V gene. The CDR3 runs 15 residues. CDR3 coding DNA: TGTGCCAGCAGCTTCTGGACAGGGATGAACACTGAAGCTTTCTTT. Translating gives CASSFWTGMNTEAFF.